The T cell receptor beta chain under discussion was sequenced for a study of cytomegalovirus exposure and HLA in healthy donors. Note on this clone: Its cognate antigen is unknown.

Germline assignment: CDR1 MDHEN and CDR2 SYDVKM. V lost 6 bases to trimming and J lost 13 bases, with 21 bases between them. CDR3 length: 13 residues. Primers: 60 Vbeta forward and 13 Jbeta reverse. TCRdb's copy holds only in-frame clones and misses some; the assay was immunoSEQ multiplex PCR. Among some 140,000 clones listed, over 65% were seen once. Regarding the study as a whole: There were around 160 TCR beta chains listed as cytomegalovirus-associated. Testing in vitro showed a few CMV-associated chains specific for CMV antigens. Among TCR sequences, most were rare, though some public TCRs appeared in many donors.

V and J are TRBV28 and TRBJ1-1, with D possibly matching TRBD1 (5 bases). The source of this sequence is a woman in her thirties or forties in good health and CMV-seronegative. The specimen sequenced was PBMCs. The CDR3: CASSKSGGTWGFF. CDR3 DNA: TGTGCCAGCAGCAAAAGCGGGGGGACCTGGGGTTTCTTT.